The T cell receptor (beta chain) described here comes from a study of CD8+CD57+ T cells in acquired aplastic anemia. Whole-study results and caveats: The study identified roughly 31 CD8+ CDR3 sequences shared by patients and controls. For CD8+ Simpson's diversity, patients and controls showed no significant difference.

TCR beta VDJ combinations and CDR3 sequences were profiled from genomic DNA. TCRdb fed the reads into MiXCR, producing one record per CDR3 protein. The table has a few hundred thousand distinct CDR3 sequences, about a third seen once; the top ten hold around 0.82%. Those patients picked for sequencing had displayed CD8+CD57+ cell expansion on flow cytometry. This clonotype was observed many times. What it recognizes is unknown. The V gene's germline CDR1 is DFQATT and CDR2 SNEGSKA (reference sequence). V lost 5 bases and J lost 2, with 6 bases in between. The CDR3 is 11 amino acids. This receptor was obtained from a human donor with aplastic anemia. Sequencing was done on a sample of sorted CD4+, CD8+, or CD8+CD57+ T cells (not recorded which) from PBMCs. V and J are TRBV20-1 and TRBJ1-1; D remains ambiguous. The CDR3 sequence: CSARFNTEAFF. DNA of the CDR3: TGCAGTGCTCGGTTCAACACTGAAGCTTTCTTT.